One sample yielded the 6 T cell receptor beta chains listed below, sequenced in a study of control samples from healthy donors and cancer patients (TCRdb year 2020). Library preparation used the immunoSEQ multiplex PCR assay. TCRdb obtained this table from immuneACCESS and retained in-frame rearrangements with V and J assigned. These tables miss some clones; where compared with another copy, unresolved V genes account for less than half of the shortfall, and the remainder is unexplained. Across this sample there are more than 95,000 clones, with 85% to 90% seen only once. The ten largest clonotypes hold less than 3% of the sample. The sequencing input was blood. These receptors were obtained from a woman in her 70s in good health.

The J gene is TRBJ2-1, the V gene TRBV18, with 10 bases lining up with TRBD2. CDR1 is KGHSH, CDR2 LQKENI, per germline. This CDR3 spans 17 amino acids. Trimming at V came to 3 bases and at J to 7 bases, leaving 12 bases not matched to a gene. The CDR3 reads CASSPLRGAGGKNEQFF. Here the CDR3 DNA reads TGTGCCAGCTCACCCCTCAGGGGAGCGGGGGGGAAGAATGAGCAGTTCTTC.

The rearrangement links TRBV6-4 to TRBJ2-3; D gene uncertain. V lost 6 bases and J 0 bases, leaving 7 bases between the germline ends. The CDR3 loop spans 13 amino acids. Looked up from germline, CDR1 is MRHNA and CDR2 is SNTAGT. The CDR3 loop reads CASSPGSTDTQYF. The CDR3 DNA sequence: TGTGCCAGCAGCCCTGGCAGCACAGATACGCAGTATTTT.

The chain combines TRBV27 with TRBJ2-2; no clear D gene. Germline values: CDR1 MNHEY, CDR2 SMNVEV (reference sequence). Trimming left V 4 bases short and J 3 bases short, with 15 bases between. This CDR3 has 16 residues. CDR3 in amino acids: CASSSGPLEYTGELFF. The CDR3 nucleotides read TGTGCCAGCAGTTCGGGTCCCTTAGAGTACACCGGGGAGCTGTTTTTT.

This sequence joins TRBV10-3 and TRBJ1-3; D not resolved. Trimming took off 8 bases at V and 2 bases at J, with 13 bases between the two ends. The CDR3 runs 14 residues. Germline V gene sequence: CDR1 ENHRY, CDR2 SYGVKD. In DNA, the CDR3 is TGTGCCATCTACTCCGCCGGGGCTGGAAACACCATATATTTT. Amino acid sequence: CAIYSAGAGNTIYF.

The J gene is TRBJ2-3, the V gene TRBV5-8; TRBD2 might be the D (6 bases). This CDR3 has 16 amino acids. Trimming took 0 bases from V and 1 from J, leaving 12 bases between them. Per the germline V gene, CDR1 is SGHTS and CDR2 is YDEGEE. CDR3 DNA: TGTGCCAGCAGCTTGGCTCGGGGGTACCGCACAGATACGCAGTATTTT. Protein sequence: CASSLARGYRTDTQYF.

The gene calls are TRBV3-1 (or the pseudogene TRBV3-2) and TRBJ2-5; D not certain. This CDR3 spans 13 amino acids. Trimming left V 2 bases short and J 5 bases short, with 9 bases between. Germline CDR1 reads LGHDT; CDR2 reads YNNKEL (reference sequence). Here the CDR3 reads CASSQMVRETQYF. CDR3 in DNA: TGTGCCAGCAGCCAAATGGTTCGGGAGACCCAGTACTTC.